The table lists the clone carrying this T cell receptor beta chain with a few counts. As yet, its antigen is unknown. Before sequencing, viral peptide pools were used by the ViraFEST assay to expand antigen-specific CD4+ T cells. It was after roughly ten days of culture that CD4+ T cells were isolated. Subjects were given two BNT162b2 or mRNA-1273 vaccine doses. Every well got over 1.5 million PBMC, which were grown with 10 IU/ml IL-2 and 9 to 10 ug/ml peptides. Profiling relied on immunoSEQ multiplex PCR, and the TCRdb table lists in-frame clones only, not all of them. The sample contains about 38,000 clones, approximately 84% of which appear only once. This record comes from a study of vaccination effects on CD4 cells after COVID-19. Study summary: Samples were taken post-vaccine, and their median timing was 72 days after the second dose. Study-wide findings and caveats: Healthy vaccinees' vaccine-induced clones included only 1 of 255 cross-reacting with common cold coronaviruses.

The receptor was derived from a human donor who received a COVID-19 vaccine. Some clones in this sample may be carry-over from other donors' samples. Here the sequenced sample was CD4+ T cells from PBMCs cultured with HCoV-NL63 spike peptides, taken after COVID-19 vaccination.

The CDR3 loop is CASTRDAQPQHF. The CDR3 DNA sequence: TGTGCCAGCACCCGTGATGCTCAGCCCCAGCATTTT. This sequence joins TRBV2 and TRBJ1-5; no definite D call. The V end lost 7 bases, the J end lost 6 bases, and 10 bases lay between the germline ends. This CDR3 is 12 amino acids long. The germline V gene encodes CDR1 SNHLY and CDR2 FYNNEI. The whole variable domain, remainder taken from reference TRBV2 and TRBJ1-5, is EPEVTQTPSHQVTQMGQEVILRCVPISNHLYFYWYRQILGQKVEFLVSFYNNEISEKSEIFDDQFSVERPDGSNFTLKIRSTKLEDSAMYFCASTRDAQPQHFGDGTRLSIL.